This T cell receptor (beta chain) is from a study of control samples from healthy donors and cancer patients. TCRdb keeps only in-frame clones here, not all; method: immunoSEQ multiplex PCR. The table lists around 53,000 clones, about 86% of them singletons. CDR3 size: 12 residues. The V gene's germline CDR1 is LGHNT and CDR2 FRNRAP. The V gene lost 5 bases and the J gene lost 5 bases, with 9 bases spanning the gap. The chain has TRBV12-5 and TRBJ2-5; no definite D call. The source of this sequence is a woman aged 45-65 years with lung cancer. The source material was PBMCs. The CDR3 DNA is TGTGCTAGTGGTGACCTCACCGAGACCCAGTACTTC. Protein product: CASGDLTETQYF. The full variable domain, with the rest looked up from reference TRBV12-5 and TRBJ2-5, is DARVTQTPRHKVTEMGQEVTMRCQPILGHNTVFWYRQTMMQGLELLAYFRNRAPLDDSGMPKDRFSAEMPDATLATLKIQPSEPRDSAVYFCASGDLTETQYFGPGTRLLVL.